This T cell receptor beta chain was recovered during a study of T cell changes during pregnancy in multiple sclerosis. The CDR3 runs to 14 residues. The germline V and J ends were trimmed by 4 bases and 10 bases, with 16 bases remaining between them. CDR1 is MGHRA, CDR2 YSYEKL, per germline. Sequencing used immunoSEQ multiplex PCR; TCRdb keeps in-frame clones, though not all of them. Of 40,000 to 55,000 clones listed, 80% to 90% are singletons. This clone appeared a few times. The chain links TRBV4-1 to TRBJ1-4; the D gene is possibly TRBD1 (5 bases). Sequences were derived from CD4+ T cells from peripheral blood mononuclear cells, sampled after pregnancy. The TCR comes from a female donor with multiple sclerosis, enrolled in a pregnancy study. CDR3 coding DNA: TGCGCCAGCAGCCGGACGGGGGTTAACGGAAAACTGTTTTTT. Its translation: CASSRTGVNGKLFF.